The rows below give T cell receptor beta chains drawn from one sample of a study of identical twins. One entry per CDR3 protein, called by TCRdb with MiXCR from the 5' RACE reads. This sample has nearly 200,000 distinct CDR3 sequences, with 15% found just once. This same sample was also taken into another study, of T cells expressing NK-cell markers.

The sample taken for sequencing was CD8+ T cells sorted from blood. The source is a woman under 30 in good health. Both conserved end residues are part of each CDR3. Each record gives: J gene, D gene, clone size, V gene, CDR3 DNA, CDR3 protein. The D gene is left open where the match is weak. Only part of the rows carry a size: once, few, many, or a class if the clone is expanded.

J: TRBJ1-2
D: NA
size: NA
V: TRBV5-8
DNA: TGTGCCATCGGGCCTGGGGTCCCCGGCTACACCTTC
CDR3: CAIGPGVPGYTF

J: TRBJ1-1
D: NA
size: NA
V: TRBV12-3/TRBV12-4
DNA: TGTGCCAGCGGGCGGGGTTTGGCTGGTGAAGCTTTCTTT
CDR3: CASGRGLAGEAFF

J: TRBJ2-1
D: TRBD2
size: few
V: TRBV29-1
DNA: TGCAGCGTGCACGGGACTAGCGTATCCTACAATGAGCAGTTCTTC
CDR3: CSVHGTSVSYNEQFF

J: TRBJ1-2
D: NA
size: few
V: TRBV7-9
DNA: TGTGCCAGCAGCTTAGACGAGGGACGGAACTATGGCTACACCTTC
CDR3: CASSLDEGRNYGYTF

J: TRBJ2-7
D: TRBD2
size: NA
V: TRBV20-1
DNA: TGCAGTGCCGTACCGGGACTAGGCTACGAGCAGTACTTC
CDR3: CSAVPGLGYEQYF

J: TRBJ2-5
D: TRBD2
size: NA
V: TRBV29-1
DNA: TGCAGCGTTGACGAAACGACTAGCGGGGAGACCCAGTACTTC
CDR3: CSVDETTSGETQYF

J: TRBJ2-1
D: TRBD2
size: NA
V: TRBV27
DNA: TGTGCCAGCAGTTTATTCTCGGGAACTAGCGGGCACTCCTACAATGAGCAGTTCTTC
CDR3: CASSLFSGTSGHSYNEQFF

J: TRBJ2-3
D: NA
size: NA
V: TRBV5-1
DNA: TGCGCCAGCAGCTTGTGGGCTGTGGATACGCAGTATTTT
CDR3: CASSLWAVDTQYF

J: TRBJ1-1
D: NA
size: few
V: TRBV19
DNA: TGTGCCAGTAGTATAGATCCCCTACAGGGAGAGATGAACACTGAAGCTTTCTTT
CDR3: CASSIDPLQGEMNTEAFF

J: TRBJ2-3
D: TRBD2
size: NA
V: TRBV10-2
DNA: TGCGCCAGCAGGGCCTTCGGCGGGGGGGCCCCAGATACGCAGTATTTT
CDR3: CASRAFGGGAPDTQYF

J: TRBJ2-7
D: NA
size: few
V: TRBV27
DNA: TGTGCCAGCAGTTTCTTACGGGGGGCGCCCTACGAGCAGTACTTC
CDR3: CASSFLRGAPYEQYF

J: TRBJ2-2
D: NA
size: few
V: TRBV11-2
DNA: TGTGCCAGCAGCTTATTTTCTTTGGGTCGGTGGCGGGTCGCGAACACCGGGGAGCTGTTTTTT
CDR3: CASSLFSLGRWRVANTGELFF

J: TRBJ1-1
D: NA
size: NA
V: TRBV12-5
DNA: TGTGCTAGTGGTTTGGGAGGGGTGGTTGAAGCTTTCTTT
CDR3: CASGLGGVVEAFF

J: TRBJ2-4
D: TRBD1
size: few
V: TRBV12-3/TRBV12-4
DNA: TGTGCCAGCAGTGAACGGGACAGGGATTCCAAAAACATTCAGTACTTC
CDR3: CASSERDRDSKNIQYF

J: TRBJ2-7
D: TRBD2
size: NA
V: TRBV5-1
DNA: TGCGCCAGCAGCCCGTATAGCGGGTCCTACGAGCAGTACTTC
CDR3: CASSPYSGSYEQYF

J: TRBJ2-1
D: NA
size: few
V: TRBV5-4
DNA: TGTGCCAGCAGCTTGGGGAGCAGCAATGAGCAGTTCTTC
CDR3: CASSLGSSNEQFF

J: TRBJ2-1
D: TRBD2
size: few
V: TRBV10-3
DNA: TGTGCCATCAGTGAGACTAGCGGGAGCTCCTACAATGAGCAGTTCTTC
CDR3: CAISETSGSSYNEQFF

J: TRBJ1-3
D: NA
size: few
V: TRBV6-5
DNA: TGTGCCAGCAGTTACGGGGCCCGGGGGACCTCTGGAAACACCATATATTTT
CDR3: CASSYGARGTSGNTIYF

J: TRBJ2-5
D: NA
size: NA
V: TRBV11-1
DNA: TGTGCCAGCAGCTTACCTTACCAAGAGACCCAGTACTTC
CDR3: CASSLPYQETQYF

J: TRBJ2-1
D: NA
size: few
V: TRBV5-1
DNA: TGCGCCAGCAGCGGTCAGGGGATGAGCTACAATGAGCAGTTCTTC
CDR3: CASSGQGMSYNEQFF

J: TRBJ2-2
D: TRBD2
size: many
V: TRBV24-1
DNA: TGTGCCACCGGGACTAGCTCCGGGGAGCTGTTTTTT
CDR3: CATGTSSGELFF

J: TRBJ2-2
D: NA
size: many
V: TRBV3-1
DNA: TGTGCCAGCAGCCCATTGGCCGGGGAGCTGTTTTTT
CDR3: CASSPLAGELFF

J: TRBJ2-2
D: NA
size: few
V: TRBV21-1
DNA: TGTGCCAGCAGCTTACGCGCAACCGGGGGACTTAACACCGGGGAGCTGTTTTTT
CDR3: CASSLRATGGLNTGELFF

J: TRBJ1-1
D: TRBD1
size: NA
V: TRBV11-2
DNA: TGTGCCAGCAGCTTAGTAGGGACAGGGGCTGAAGCTTTCTTT
CDR3: CASSLVGTGAEAFF

J: TRBJ2-1
D: NA
size: few
V: TRBV20-1
DNA: TGCAGTGCCACCCCTCAAATCGGCAATGAGCAGTTCTTC
CDR3: CSATPQIGNEQFF

J: TRBJ1-1
D: TRBD1
size: NA
V: TRBV6-1
DNA: TGTGCCAGCAGTCCCAACAGGGGAGTGGGCACTGAAGCTTTCTTT
CDR3: CASSPNRGVGTEAFF

J: TRBJ2-1
D: NA
size: many
V: TRBV12-3/TRBV12-4
DNA: TGTGCCAGCACCCAAAAGGGGGGCAGAAACAATGAGCAGTTCTTC
CDR3: CASTQKGGRNNEQFF

J: TRBJ2-7
D: NA
size: NA
V: TRBV27
DNA: TGTTCAAGCGGGTCCTCCTACGAGCAGTACTTC
CDR3: CSSGSSYEQYF

J: TRBJ2-1
D: TRBD2
size: NA
V: TRBV11-2
DNA: TGTGCCAGCAGCCCCGGTCTAGCGGGGGGGAGCTCCTACAATGAGCAGTTCTTC
CDR3: CASSPGLAGGSSYNEQFF

J: TRBJ2-7
D: NA
size: few
V: TRBV9
DNA: TGTGCCAGCAGCGTCGGTGGGAGAGAGCAGTACTTC
CDR3: CASSVGGREQYF

J: TRBJ2-7
D: NA
size: few
V: TRBV6-1
DNA: TGTGCCAGCTTAGTCTCCCGGGAGCAAACAATGGTCCTATCCTACGAGCAGTACTTC
CDR3: CASLVSREQTMVLSYEQYF

J: TRBJ1-5
D: TRBD1
size: NA
V: TRBV2
DNA: TGTGCCAGCAGATTCAGGGGGCAAAGCAATCAGCCCCAGCATTTT
CDR3: CASRFRGQSNQPQHF

J: TRBJ2-7
D: TRBD1
size: few
V: TRBV27
DNA: TGTGCCAGCAGTTTAAGGGGGCGCGACTACGAGCAGTACTTC
CDR3: CASSLRGRDYEQYF

J: TRBJ2-1
D: TRBD2
size: NA
V: TRBV10-1
DNA: TGCGCCAGCAGTGTTAGCGGGGTTTACAATGAGCAGTTCTTC
CDR3: CASSVSGVYNEQFF

J: TRBJ2-7
D: TRBD1
size: NA
V: TRBV4-3
DNA: TGCGCCAGCAGCCAAGATGGGACAGTAGGACACGAGCAGTACTTC
CDR3: CASSQDGTVGHEQYF

J: TRBJ2-7
D: TRBD1
size: NA
V: TRBV7-9
DNA: TGTGCCAGCAGGAAAGGACAGGGCGACGAGCAGTACTTC
CDR3: CASRKGQGDEQYF

J: TRBJ2-7
D: NA
size: few
V: TRBV7-2
DNA: TGTGCCAGCAGCTTAGCTCTACTAGGGGCCGAGCAGTACTTC
CDR3: CASSLALLGAEQYF

J: TRBJ1-1
D: NA
size: few
V: TRBV20-1
DNA: TGCAGTGCTAGAGCGGGGGTGGAAGCTTTCTTT
CDR3: CSARAGVEAFF

J: TRBJ2-5
D: NA
size: NA
V: TRBV7-9
DNA: TGTGCCAGCAGCTTGACAGAAGAGACCCAGTACTTC
CDR3: CASSLTEETQYF

J: TRBJ2-1
D: TRBD1
size: few
V: TRBV14
DNA: TGTGCCAGCAGCCAAGCAAAGGGGACAGGGTTTTACAATGAGCAGTTCTTC
CDR3: CASSQAKGTGFYNEQFF

J: TRBJ2-1
D: NA
size: NA
V: TRBV27
DNA: TGTGCCAGCAGTTTAGTGGCAGGGGCATGGAATGAGCAGTTCTTC
CDR3: CASSLVAGAWNEQFF

J: TRBJ2-2
D: NA
size: NA
V: TRBV30
DNA: TGTGCCTGGAGTGACAGGGTAAACACCGGGGAGCTGTTTTTT
CDR3: CAWSDRVNTGELFF

J: TRBJ2-1
D: NA
size: few
V: TRBV15
DNA: TGTGCCACCAGCAGGGCCTCCGGGCCATACAATGAGCAGTTCTTC
CDR3: CATSRASGPYNEQFF

J: TRBJ2-1
D: TRBD2
size: NA
V: TRBV5-4
DNA: TGTGCCAGCAGCTGGGGGGGAATAGAGCAGTTCTTC
CDR3: CASSWGGIEQFF

J: TRBJ2-2
D: NA
size: many
V: TRBV27
DNA: TGTGCCAGCAGTTTATTTTCGGGGATCGACACCGGGGAGCTGTTTTTT
CDR3: CASSLFSGIDTGELFF

J: TRBJ2-7
D: NA
size: NA
V: TRBV6-2/TRBV6-3
DNA: TGTGCCAGCAGTTACGGTTCGCCCCCCTACGAGCAGTACTTC
CDR3: CASSYGSPPYEQYF

J: TRBJ2-2
D: TRBD2
size: few
V: TRBV7-8
DNA: TGTGCCAGCAGACCAACTAGCGGGGGGGCCGGAGAGCTGTTTTTT
CDR3: CASRPTSGGAGELFF

J: TRBJ2-3
D: TRBD2
size: NA
V: TRBV4-2
DNA: TGTGCCAGCAGCCAAGAGGGGACTACCCGCACAGATACGCAGTATTTT
CDR3: CASSQEGTTRTDTQYF

J: TRBJ2-3
D: TRBD1
size: few
V: TRBV10-3
DNA: TGTGCCGTACCGGGACAGGGGACAGATACGCAGTATTTT
CDR3: CAVPGQGTDTQYF

J: TRBJ2-5
D: NA
size: few
V: TRBV11-2
DNA: TGTGCCAGCAGCTTAGAACAGGGTCCCTATGAGACCCAGTACTTC
CDR3: CASSLEQGPYETQYF

J: TRBJ2-4
D: TRBD2
size: once
V: TRBV12-5
DNA: TGTGCTAGTGGTTTGGTACGGGCCGGGAGGGACATTCAGTACTTC
CDR3: CASGLVRAGRDIQYF

J: TRBJ1-2
D: NA
size: few
V: TRBV19
DNA: TGTGCCAGTAGTACTCGACAGTATGGCTACACCTTC
CDR3: CASSTRQYGYTF

J: TRBJ2-1
D: NA
size: NA
V: TRBV6-1
DNA: TGTGCCAGCAGTCGAGACTACGGCTATGAGCAGTTCTTC
CDR3: CASSRDYGYEQFF

J: TRBJ2-1
D: NA
size: NA
V: TRBV14
DNA: TGTGCCAGCAGCCCTAGTTATAGCTCCTACAATGAGCAGTTCTTC
CDR3: CASSPSYSSYNEQFF

J: TRBJ2-7
D: TRBD2
size: NA
V: TRBV11-2
DNA: TGTGCCAGCAGCTCCGTAGCGGGGTTTGGTTACGAGCAGTACTTC
CDR3: CASSSVAGFGYEQYF

J: TRBJ2-2
D: NA
size: few
V: TRBV24-1
DNA: TGTGCCACCAGTGAGGAGGGTTACGGGGAGCTGTTTTTT
CDR3: CATSEEGYGELFF

J: TRBJ2-7
D: TRBD2
size: NA
V: TRBV5-5
DNA: TGTGCCAGCAGCACAGGACTAGCGGGAGAGATTTTCTCCGAGCAGTACTTC
CDR3: CASSTGLAGEIFSEQYF

J: TRBJ2-5
D: NA
size: NA
V: TRBV6-7
DNA: TGTGCCAGCAGTTACTCGAACAGGACCCAAGAGACCCAGTACTTC
CDR3: CASSYSNRTQETQYF

J: TRBJ2-2
D: NA
size: few
V: TRBV11-2
DNA: TGTGCCAGCTCCCAACCCGGGGAGCTGTTTTTT
CDR3: CASSQPGELFF